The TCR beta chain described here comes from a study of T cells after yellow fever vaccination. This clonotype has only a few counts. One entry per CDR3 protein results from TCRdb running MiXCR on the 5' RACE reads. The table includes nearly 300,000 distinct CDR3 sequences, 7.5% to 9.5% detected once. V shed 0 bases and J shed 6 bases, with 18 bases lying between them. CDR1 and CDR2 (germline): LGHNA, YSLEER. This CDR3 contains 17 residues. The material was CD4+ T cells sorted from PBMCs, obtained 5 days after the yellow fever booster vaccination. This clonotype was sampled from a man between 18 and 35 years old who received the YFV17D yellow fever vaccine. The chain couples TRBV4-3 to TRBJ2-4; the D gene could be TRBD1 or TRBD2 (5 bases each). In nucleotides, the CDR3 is TGCGCCAGCAGCCAAGAGGGGCCAGGCCGGGCGGGAAACATTCAGTACTTC. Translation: CASSQEGPGRAGNIQYF.